The 2 T cell receptor beta chains below were found in one sample sequenced in a study of technical replicates of blood from a few donors. TCRdb's copy holds only in-frame clones and misses some; the assay was immunoSEQ multiplex PCR. The sample holds around 100,000 clones; approximately 96% are singletons and the top ten take about 0.39%. Sequences were obtained from T cells isolated from PBMCs. Every receptor here comes from a human donor in good health.

The chain joins TRBV7-9 to TRBJ1-1; D is unclear. Germline CDR1 SEHNR, CDR2 FQNEAQ (reference sequence). This CDR3 is built from 12 residues. Trimming shortened V by 5 bases and J by 6 bases, and 10 bases separated the two germline ends. CDR3 sequence reads: CASSPNGAEAFF. CDR3 sequence (DNA): TGTGCCAGCAGCCCAAACGGGGCTGAAGCTTTCTTT.

The chain combines TRBV27 with TRBJ2-3; TRBD2 aligns across 7 bases. Germline CDR1 MNHEY, CDR2 SMNVEV (reference sequence). J lost 2 bases, V lost 5 bases, and 10 bases had no gene match. The CDR3 loop spans 16 amino acids. For the CDR3, the DNA is TGTGCCAGCAGTACGTCCAGCGGGGATTTCACAGATACGCAGTATTTT. It is translated as CASSTSSGDFTDTQYF.